These 22 T cell receptor beta chains originate from one sample sequenced in a study of Graves' ophthalmopathy and Graves' hyperthyroidism. Beta-chain TCR CDR3 regions were amplified from RNA transcripts. A first-round RT-PCR used HTBI primers, followed by a second-round multiplex PCR. TCRdb reprocessed the multiplex PCR reads with MiXCR, giving one entry per CDR3 protein. The sample lists nearly 400,000 distinct CDR3 sequences, approximately 20% seen once, with roughly 1.4% in the top ten. Specimen: peripheral blood. These receptors originate from a young woman with Graves' ophthalmopathy.

This clonotype was seen repeatedly, ten times or more. The rearrangement links TRBV11-2 to TRBJ1-5; 8 nucleotides agree with TRBD1. CDR1 and CDR2 (germline): SGHAT, FQNNGV. V shed 1 base, J shed 5 bases, and the junction held 7 bases outside the gene matches. This CDR3 is built from 16 residues. The CDR3 region has the DNA TGTGCCAGCAGCTTAGGAGAGAACAGGGGGGATCAGCCCCAGCATTTT. This codes for CASSLGENRGDQPQHF.

This clonotype has at least ten counts. CDR3 nucleotide sequence: TGTGCCAGTACTTCCGGACAGGCCTTTAACTATGGCTACACCTTC. Translating gives CASTSGQAFNYGYTF. V gene TRBV19 combines with J gene TRBJ1-2; 7 nucleotides match TRBD1. The trim removed 7 bases at V and 1 base at J, leaving 9 bases unmatched. Germline V gene lookup returns CDR1 LNHDA and CDR2 SQIVND (reference sequence). This CDR3 region has 15 residues.

This chain links TRBV12-3 or TRBV12-4 with TRBJ1-5, with D unclear. Trimming removed 4 bases from V and 4 bases from J, with 8 bases in between. The CDR3 extends over 13 amino acids. CDR3 nucleotide sequence: TGTGCCAGCAGTTCGGGAAGAAATCAGCCCCAGCATTTT. Protein product: CASSSGRNQPQHF.

This clonotype was seen many times. The CDR3 region has the DNA TGTGCCAGCTTGAAGGCGCCCAGCTCTGGAAACACCATATATTTT. It translates to CASLKAPSSGNTIYF. This chain connects TRBV12-3 or TRBV12-4 to TRBJ1-3; D not resolved. V gave up 8 bases and J gave up 0 bases, with 14 bases separating them. This CDR3 contains 15 residues.

This clonotype has ten or more counts. The genes are TRBV7-2 and TRBJ2-7; a weak D match, TRBD1 (6 bases). The germline V gene encodes CDR1 SGHTA and CDR2 FQGNSA. The CDR3 runs to 13 residues. V lost 0 bases to trimming and J lost 6 bases, with 9 bases between them. The CDR3 loop is CASSLAAGAEQYF. CDR3 in DNA: TGTGCCAGCAGCTTAGCTGCAGGGGCCGAGCAGTACTTC.

This clonotype was observed at least ten times. V usage is TRBV12-3 or TRBV12-4 and J usage is TRBJ1-4; D may be TRBD1 (5 bases). The CDR3 is 18 amino acids. V shed 1 base and J shed 7 bases, with 22 bases lying between them. The CDR3: CASSLVQGRLGIGEKLFF. The CDR3 nucleotides are TGTGCCAGCAGTTTAGTCCAGGGACGGCTAGGTATCGGTGAAAAACTGTTTTTT.

This clonotype has a count of ten or more. This chain uses TRBV4-3 with TRBJ2-7; no clear D gene. The CDR3 is made up of 14 amino acids. Germline lookup yields CDR1 LGHNA and CDR2 YSLEER. Trimming pared 0 bases from V and 3 bases from J, leaving 9 bases between. The CDR3 spells CASSQETGNYEQYF. The CDR3 DNA reads as TGCGCCAGCAGCCAAGAAACGGGTAACTACGAGCAGTACTTC.

This clonotype was seen many times. This chain joins TRBV27 and TRBJ2-7; weak D call: TRBD2 (6 bases). Trimming cost V 4 bases and J 0 bases, with 13 bases left between them. Germline V gene sequence: CDR1 MNHEY, CDR2 SMNVEV (reference sequence). The CDR3 is made up of 15 amino acids. CDR3 amino acids: CASSSIGTSSYEQYF. For the CDR3, the DNA is TGTGCCAGCAGTTCCATAGGGACTTCCTCCTACGAGCAGTACTTC.

This clonotype was seen more than once but under ten times. The chain uses TRBV12-3 or TRBV12-4 and TRBJ1-1, with a weak D call TRBD1 (5 bases). The CDR3 runs 16 residues. Trimming took 0 bases from V and 5 from J, leaving 16 bases between them. CDR3 residues: CASSLAASGSGTEAFF. In DNA, the CDR3 is TGTGCCAGCAGTTTAGCGGCATCAGGGTCTGGTACTGAAGCTTTCTTT.

This clonotype was found many times. The CDR3 spells CASSLDLYRVYEQYF. In DNA, the CDR3 is TGTGCCAGCAGCTTAGATCTGTACAGGGTGTACGAGCAGTACTTC. This chain links TRBV11-2 with TRBJ2-7, with D tentatively TRBD1 (6 bases). Germline loops: CDR1 SGHAT, CDR2 FQNNGV. V gave up 0 bases and J gave up 4 bases, with 13 bases separating them. This CDR3 region has 15 residues.

At least ten counts were recorded for this clonotype. The chain is built from TRBV6-4 and TRBJ2-2; D is perhaps TRBD2 (6 bases). Germline CDR1 is MRHNA and CDR2 is SNTAGT. V lost 7 bases to trimming and J lost 3 bases, with 21 bases between them. The CDR3 spans 17 residues. The CDR3 protein is CASTKETISGYTGELFF. The CDR3 DNA reads as TGTGCCAGCACCAAAGAGACGATTAGCGGATACACCGGGGAGCTGTTTTTT.

The V call is TRBV7-3, the J call TRBJ2-2; D ambiguous. Trimming took off 4 bases at V and 2 bases at J, with 11 bases between the two ends. The CDR3 extends over 15 amino acids. Looked up from germline, CDR1 is SGHTA and CDR2 is FQGTGA. CDR3 DNA: TGTGCCAGCAGCTCGACCTCATTCAACACCGGGGAGCTGTTTTTT. This encodes CASSSTSFNTGELFF.

This clonotype occurred many times. In nucleotides, the CDR3 is TGTGCCAGCAGTCTAGGACAGGACACCGGGGAGCTGTTTTTT. Translation: CASSLGQDTGELFF. This chain joins TRBV28 and TRBJ2-2; 7 bases line up with TRBD1. The CDR3 totals 14 residues. Germline V gene data show CDR1 as MDHEN and CDR2 as SYDVKM. Germline trimming cut 5 bases from V and 3 bases from J; bases unmatched to any gene: 3.

The table lists this clonotype with many counts. The rearrangement links TRBV28 to TRBJ2-2; 7 bases match TRBD2. The germline V gene encodes CDR1 MDHEN and CDR2 SYDVKM. The junction had 5 bases not matched to a gene; V was cut back by 2 bases and J by 5 bases. The CDR3 is 15 amino acids. In nucleotides, the CDR3 is TGTGCCAGCAGTTTAGCAGCGGGACGAACCGGGGAGCTGTTTTTT. As protein: CASSLAAGRTGELFF.

This clonotype was recorded at least ten times. V usage is TRBV6-1 and J usage is TRBJ1-1; TRBD1 matches at 7 bases. The CDR3 runs to 12 residues. The V segment lost 4 bases and the J segment 6 bases; nucleotides outside the gene matches: 2. The germline V gene encodes CDR1 MNHNS and CDR2 SASEGT. As DNA, the CDR3 is TGTGCCAGCAGTGTCGGACAGGCTGAAGCTTTCTTT. Its translation: CASSVGQAEAFF.

This clonotype appeared many times. The rearrangement joins TRBV29-1 to TRBJ2-7; D might be TRBD1 (7 bases). V lost 7 bases, J lost 3 bases, and 10 bases lay in between. The CDR3 runs 11 residues. Germline lookup yields CDR1 SQVTM and CDR2 ANQGSEA. The CDR3 here is CSGGTDYEQYF. As DNA, the CDR3 is TGCAGCGGCGGGACAGACTACGAGCAGTACTTC.

At least ten counts were recorded for this clonotype. This rearrangement joins TRBV7-2 to TRBJ1-2, with D possibly being TRBD1 (6 bases). V lost 5 bases to trimming and J lost 8 bases, with 18 bases between them. The CDR3 has 14 amino acids. CDR1 SGHTA and CDR2 FQGNSA come from the germline V gene. The CDR3 here is CASSGPGHSEGYTF. DNA of the CDR3: TGTGCCAGCAGCGGACCGGGACACTCGGAGGGCTACACCTTC.

The chain recombines TRBV30 with TRBJ2-5, with D possibly matching TRBD2 (5 bases). This CDR3 is built from 15 residues. Deletions cut 5 bases from V and 4 bases from J, with 20 bases between. Germline V CDR1 and CDR2: GTSNPN, SVGIG (reference sequence). CDR3 sequence: CAWEGRPTGGETQYF. The CDR3 nucleotides are TGTGCCTGGGAGGGCAGGCCTACGGGCGGAGAGACCCAGTACTTC.

The chain links TRBV6-4 to TRBJ1-2; D is undetermined. The germline gives CDR1 MRHNA, CDR2 SNTAGT. Trimming cost V 0 bases and J 8 bases, with 7 bases left between them. The CDR3 is 12 amino acids. The CDR3 DNA follows: TGTGCCAGCAGTGACTCTAACGGAGGCTACACCTTC. Translating gives CASSDSNGGYTF.

This clonotype was seen many times. The chain combines TRBV7-2 with TRBJ2-7; D assignment may be TRBD1 or TRBD2 (6 bases each). The CDR3 is made up of 15 amino acids. The germline CDR1 and CDR2 sequences are SGHTA and FQGNSA. Trimming left V 6 bases short and J 5 bases short, with 20 bases between. The CDR3, as DNA: TGTGCCAGCAGTCTTAGGAGGGGGGTTGGGGACGAGCAGTACTTC. Its translation: CASSLRRGVGDEQYF.

The chain joins TRBV7-9 to TRBJ1-1; D remains unclear. V dropped 5 bases and J dropped 1 base, with 14 bases sitting between them. CDR1 SEHNR and CDR2 FQNEAQ come from the germline V gene (reference sequence). The CDR3 sequence is 15 residues long. CDR3: CASSPLSLANTEAFF. As DNA, the CDR3 is TGTGCCAGCAGCCCACTGAGCCTGGCGAACACTGAAGCTTTCTTT. The full variable domain, with the rest looked up from reference TRBV7-9 and TRBJ1-1, is DTGVSQNPRHKITKRGQNVTFRCDPISEHNRLYWYRQTLGQGPEFLTYFQNEAQLEKSRLLSDRFSAERPKGSFSTLEIQRTEQGDSAMYLCASSPLSLANTEAFFGQGTRLTVV.

This clonotype showed up many times. The CDR3 loop reads CASSFSALLPSGAPYEQYF. The CDR3 coding sequence is TGTGCCAGCAGTTTTTCCGCATTGTTGCCCTCGGGGGCTCCCTACGAGCAGTACTTC. The chain links TRBV12-3 or TRBV12-4 to TRBJ2-7, with D possibly being TRBD1 or TRBD2 (6 bases each). The germline V and J ends were trimmed by 3 bases and 2 bases, with 26 bases remaining between them. This CDR3 is built from 19 residues.